This passage covers 26 T cell receptor beta chains from one sample sequenced in a study of blood T cell repertoires in COVID-19. Data came from immunoSEQ multiplex PCR; TCRdb stores just in-frame clones and leaves some out. The sample holds about 230,000 clones, roughly 82% seen once. Sequenced sample: peripheral blood. These TCRs come from a middle-aged woman who had recovered from COVID-19.

This clone was picked up a small number of times. The chain joins TRBV7-6 to TRBJ2-7, with D possibly matching TRBD2 (5 bases). Trimming shortened V by 1 base and J by 3 bases, and 13 bases separated the two germline ends. This CDR3 contains 15 residues. Germline-derived CDR1 and CDR2 are SGHVS and FNYEAQ. The CDR3 coding sequence is TGTGCCAGCAGCTTAGGGGTCGGGGTGATCTACGAGCAGTACTTC. Its protein product is CASSLGVGVIYEQYF.

The V call is TRBV15, the J call TRBJ2-1, with a tentative D call TRBD2 (7 bases). The germline V gene has CDR1 LNHNV and CDR2 YYDKDF (reference sequence). The CDR3 has 17 residues. V lost 5 bases and J 7 bases, leaving 24 bases between the germline ends. This chain's CDR3 is CATSEPHGGGRANEQFF. The CDR3 bases are TGTGCCACCAGCGAGCCCCATGGGGGGGGCCGAGCTAATGAGCAGTTCTTC.

The rearrangement uses TRBV27 and TRBJ1-1; 10 bases map to TRBD1. The CDR3 sequence is 17 residues long. V shed 0 bases and J 4 bases; nucleotides not matched to a gene: 8. Germline loops: CDR1 MNHEY, CDR2 SMNVEV (reference sequence). The CDR3, as DNA: TGTGCCAGCAGTTTATCCTTTCTGGACAGGGGGTCCACTGAAGCTTTCTTT. Translated, it gives CASSLSFLDRGSTEAFF.

This chain connects TRBV6-1 to TRBJ2-5; D not certain. Trimming pared 0 bases from V and 2 bases from J, leaving 7 bases between. CDR1 is MNHNS, CDR2 SASEGT, per germline. This CDR3 has 14 amino acids. CDR3 DNA: TGTGCCAGCAGTGAAGCCCCAGTACAAGAGACCCAGTACTTC. Encoded protein: CASSEAPVQETQYF.

This chain connects TRBV27 to TRBJ2-2; 10 bases are shared with TRBD1. V was clipped by 5 bases and J by 6 bases; unmatched bases: 9. Germline CDR1 is MNHEY and CDR2 is SMNVEV (reference sequence). The CDR3 runs to 16 residues. CDR3 DNA sequence: TGTGCCAGCAGTACCGAGGGACAGGGGTGGTCCGGGGAGCTGTTTTTT. It yields the protein CASSTEGQGWSGELFF.

The V and J genes are TRBV6-2 or TRBV6-3 and TRBJ2-7; tentative D call: TRBD2 (5 bases). The germline V and J ends were trimmed by 4 bases and 5 bases, with 12 bases remaining between them. The germline V gene has CDR1 MNHEY and CDR2 SVGEGT. CDR3 size: 13 residues. Here the CDR3 reads CASSFPSRDEQYF. The CDR3 DNA sequence: TGTGCCAGCAGTTTCCCCTCGAGGGACGAGCAGTACTTC.

The gene calls are TRBV30 and TRBJ1-5; the D gene is possibly TRBD1 (6 bases). The V and J ends lost 3 bases and 7 bases respectively, with 13 bases between them. Germline V gene lookup returns CDR1 GTSNPN and CDR2 SVGIG (reference sequence). The CDR3 runs to 13 residues. The CDR3 region has the DNA TGTGCCTGGAGCCACAGGGTGGAACAGCCCCAGCATTTT. This gives the protein CAWSHRVEQPQHF.

The chain is built from TRBV19 and TRBJ1-5; D remains ambiguous. The CDR3 sequence is 13 residues long. Germline V gene data show CDR1 as LNHDA and CDR2 as SQIVND (reference sequence). V was trimmed by 3 bases and J by 5 bases, leaving 8 bases between them. The DNA for the CDR3 is TGTGCCAGTAGTATGGGTCAGGATCAGCCCCAGCATTTT. It specifies CASSMGQDQPQHF.

This chain joins TRBV6-2 or TRBV6-3 and TRBJ2-5; TRBD2 agrees at 8 bases. The CDR3 consists of 13 residues. Germline CDR1 MNHEY, CDR2 SVGEGT. The junction had 4 bases not matched to a gene; V was cut back by 5 bases and J by 5 bases. CDR3 nucleotides: TGTGCCAGCAGTCAGCGGGGGAGGGAGACCCAGTACTTC. This codes for CASSQRGRETQYF.

This clone was detected only once. V gene TRBV7-2 combines with J gene TRBJ1-5; D gene ambiguous. Trimming removed 1 base from V and 4 bases from J, with 5 bases in between. The CDR3 spans 13 residues. Germline V gives CDR1 SGHTA, CDR2 FQGNSA. This chain's CDR3 is CASSLGPNQPQHF. The CDR3 bases are TGTGCCAGCAGCTTAGGTCCAAATCAGCCCCAGCATTTT.

This sequence joins TRBV6-5 and TRBJ2-7, with a tentative D call TRBD1 (6 bases). The CDR3 runs 14 residues. Germline V gene data show CDR1 as MNHEY and CDR2 as SVGAGI. Between the trimmed V and J ends, which lost 6 bases and 1 base, there was a span of 13 bases. In nucleotides, the CDR3 is TGTGCCAGCAGGTCGCCGGACAGATCCTACGAGCAGTACTTC. This codes for CASRSPDRSYEQYF.

The V and J genes are TRBV6-4 and TRBJ2-7; the match to TRBD2 covers 13 bases. This CDR3 contains 17 residues. J was trimmed by 6 bases and V by 2 bases; bases with no gene match: 10. CDR1 and CDR2 from the germline V gene are MRHNA and SNTAGT. CDR3 nucleotides: TGTGCCAGCAGTGACGTGATGACTAGCGGGGGGTTCTGCGAGCAGTACTTC. This translates into CASSDVMTSGGFCEQYF.

In this sample, this clone turned up a few times. The CDR3 loop reads CASSGTGGSQPQHF. The CDR3 bases are TGTGCCAGTAGTGGGACAGGGGGCTCTCAGCCCCAGCATTTT. The chain has TRBV19 and TRBJ1-5; 12 bases line up with TRBD1. Germline loops: CDR1 LNHDA, CDR2 SQIVND (reference sequence). The CDR3 is made up of 14 amino acids. V dropped 5 bases and J dropped 6; count of bases not matched to a gene: 2. Variable domain in full (rest from reference TRBV19 and TRBJ1-5): DGGITQSPKYLFRKEGQNVTLSCEQNLNHDAMYWYRQDPGQGLRLIYYSQIVNDFQKGDIAEGYSVSREKKESFPLTVTSAQKNPTAFYLCASSGTGGSQPQHFGDGTRLSIL.

V and J are TRBV11-3 and TRBJ1-6; a possible D gene is TRBD1 (5 bases). Trimming stripped 0 bases from V and 6 bases from J, with 6 bases between. Per germline, CDR1 SGHNT and CDR2 YENEEA. CDR3 size: 14 residues. Written as DNA, the CDR3 is TGTGCCAGCAGCTTAGACGGGGGTAATTCACCCCTCCACTTT. This encodes CASSLDGGNSPLHF.

J is TRBJ2-3 and V is TRBV11-2; D is uncertain. V dropped 1 base and J dropped 1 base, with 12 bases sitting between them. Germline V gives CDR1 SGHAT, CDR2 FQNNGV. The CDR3 consists of 16 residues. The CDR3 reads CASSLALDGGTDTQYF. CDR3 nucleotides: TGTGCCAGCAGCTTAGCCCTAGATGGAGGCACAGATACGCAGTATTTT.

This chain joins TRBV9 and TRBJ2-5, with D possibly TRBD2 on 6 matching bases. The CDR3 extends over 16 amino acids. Looked up from germline, CDR1 is SGDLS and CDR2 is YYNGEE. Trimming took off 4 bases at V and 3 bases at J, with 19 bases between the two ends. The DNA of the CDR3 is TGTGCCAGCAGCTACGGGACTTACAGTACAGAAGAGACCCAGTACTTC. Amino acid sequence: CASSYGTYSTEETQYF. Full variable domain (outside the CDR3, taken from reference TRBV9 and TRBJ2-5): DSGVTQTPKHLITATGQRVTLRCSPRSGDLSVYWYQQSLDQGLQFLIQYYNGEERAKGNILERFSAQQFPDLHSELNLSSLELGDSALYFCASSYGTYSTEETQYFGPGTRLLVL.

J is TRBJ1-2 and V is TRBV18; possible D gene TRBD1, 6 bases. The V end lost 3 bases, the J end lost 1 base, and 12 bases lay between the germline ends. Germline V gene lookup returns CDR1 KGHSH and CDR2 LQKENI. The length of the CDR3 is 15 residues. The CDR3 reads CASSPRGNFNYGYTF. The CDR3 nucleotides are TGTGCCAGCTCACCGAGGGGGAACTTTAACTATGGCTACACCTTC. The variable domain in full, completed from reference TRBV18 and TRBJ1-2, reads NAGVMQNPRHLVRRRGQEARLRCSPMKGHSHVYWYRQLPEEGLKFMVYLQKENIIDESGMPKERFSAEFPKEGPSILRIQQVVRGDSAAYFCASSPRGNFNYGYTFGSGTRLTVV.

A few counts support this clone. This chain connects TRBV28 to TRBJ1-5; possible D gene TRBD1, 5 bases. V shed 9 bases and J shed 8 bases, with 14 bases lying between them. CDR1 and CDR2 from the germline V gene are MDHEN and SYDVKM. This CDR3 contains 12 residues. The CDR3 DNA sequence: TGTGCCAGTACTAGCGAGGGGAAGCCCCAGCATTTT. Translating gives CASTSEGKPQHF.

The rearrangement uses TRBV6-4 and TRBJ1-2; a weak D match, TRBD1 (5 bases). Trimming left V 0 bases short and J 6 bases short, with 11 bases between. This CDR3 is 14 amino acids long. Germline V lookup: CDR1 MRHNA, CDR2 SNTAGT. CDR3 nucleotide sequence: TGTGCCAGCAGTGACTCGGGCAGGGTTCATGGCTACACCTTC. Translated: CASSDSGRVHGYTF.

This chain uses TRBV11-2 with TRBJ2-7; the D gene is possibly TRBD2 (5 bases). Trimming pared 1 base from V and 2 bases from J, leaving 9 bases between. Germline V gene data show CDR1 as SGHAT and CDR2 as FQNNGV. The CDR3 extends over 14 amino acids. In DNA form, the CDR3 reads TGTGCCAGCAGCTTAGGATCCGGGGCCTACGAGCAGTACTTC. The encoded protein is CASSLGSGAYEQYF.

The chain employs TRBV4-3 and TRBJ1-5; 9 bases align to TRBD1. CDR3 length equals 16 residues. The V gene's germline CDR1 is LGHNA and CDR2 YSLEER. Trimming at V came to 1 base and at J to 1 base, leaving 2 bases not matched to a gene. CDR3 residues: CASSQGTGVSNQPQHF. CDR3 sequence (DNA): TGCGCCAGCAGCCAAGGGACAGGGGTAAGCAATCAGCCCCAGCATTTT.

This sequence joins TRBV3-1 (or the pseudogene TRBV3-2) and TRBJ2-3; 10 positions agree with TRBD1. Trimming removed 0 bases from V and 1 base from J; junction bases left unmatched: 7. The CDR3 covers 18 residues. Germline lookup yields CDR1 LGHDT and CDR2 YNNKEL (reference sequence). In DNA form, the CDR3 reads TGTGCCAGCAGCCAAGAAAGACCCGGGACAGGGGGCACAGATACGCAGTATTTT. Its translation is CASSQERPGTGGTDTQYF.

V and J are TRBV27 and TRBJ2-5, with 11 bases identical to TRBD1. This CDR3 contains 15 residues. The V segment lost 5 bases and the J segment 3 bases; nucleotides outside the gene matches: 5. CDR1 and CDR2 from the germline V gene are MNHEY and SMNVEV (reference sequence). In DNA, the CDR3 is TGTGCCAGCAGTCCTTGGACAGGGGGCAAAGAGACCCAGTACTTC. The encoded protein is CASSPWTGGKETQYF.

This chain uses TRBV4-3 with TRBJ1-6; a possible D gene is TRBD1 (6 bases). Looked up from germline, CDR1 is LGHNA and CDR2 is YSLEER. The CDR3 runs 14 residues. Trimming pared 1 base from V and 7 bases from J, leaving 8 bases between. CDR3 region: CASSQGQDNSPLHF. The CDR3 nucleotides read TGCGCCAGCAGCCAAGGACAGGACAATTCACCCCTCCACTTT.

This clone has more than one count but fewer than ten. The J gene is TRBJ1-1, the V gene TRBV6-5; 8 bases are a match to TRBD1. Germline-derived CDR1 and CDR2 are MNHEY and SVGAGI. After removal of 2 bases from V and 4 bases from J, the junction contained 6 bases not matched to a gene. The CDR3 has 15 residues. CDR3 sequence (DNA): TGTGCCAGCAGTTACGTCGACAGGGGAGCCACTGAAGCTTTCTTT. It yields the protein CASSYVDRGATEAFF.

This clone showed up just once. The V gene is TRBV11-2, the J gene TRBJ1-2; D gene unclear. V dropped 3 bases and J dropped 4 bases, with 6 bases sitting between them. The CDR3 extends over 12 amino acids. Germline-derived CDR1 and CDR2 are SGHAT and FQNNGV. Here the CDR3 DNA reads TGTGCCAGCAGCTTTAATATCTATGGCTACACCTTC. Its translation: CASSFNIYGYTF. Full variable domain (outside the CDR3, taken from reference TRBV11-2 and TRBJ1-2): EAGVAQSPRYKIIEKRQSVAFWCNPISGHATLYWYQQILGQGPKLLIQFQNNGVVDDSQLPKDRFSAERLKGVDSTLKIQPAKLEDSAVYLCASSFNIYGYTFGSGTRLTVV.